This TCR beta chain was observed in a study of blood T cell repertoires in COVID-19. Overall study: The United States, Italy and Spain supplied acute and convalescent COVID-19 samples. PBMCs, B-cell-depleted T cells, or T cells provided the cDNA or gDNA that made up the material.

Per the original methods: Counts of nucleated cells, estimated from reference gene primer amplification, were obtained. Clones were sequenced by immunoSEQ multiplex PCR, and TCRdb holds only the in-frame ones, with some missing. The V and J calls and clone size come from that table; D and trimming were worked out from the DNA. The profile covers about 270,000 clones, with around 90% appearing a single time and 1% taken by the ten largest. Participants were aged roughly 18 to 100 years from around 26 US areas. The CDR3 totals 16 residues. Germline lookup yields CDR1 SGDLS and CDR2 YYNGEE. The germline V and J ends were trimmed by 1 base and 2 bases, with 14 bases remaining between them.

V gene TRBV9 combines with J gene TRBJ2-3, with unresolved D. This TCR was recovered from a woman younger than 45 who had recovered from COVID-19. The specimen sequenced was PBMCs or T cells enriched from blood (not recorded which). The CDR3 coding sequence is TGTGCCAGCAGCGTATTCCGGGTAGCCACCACAGATACGCAGTATTTT. Protein: CASSVFRVATTDTQYF.